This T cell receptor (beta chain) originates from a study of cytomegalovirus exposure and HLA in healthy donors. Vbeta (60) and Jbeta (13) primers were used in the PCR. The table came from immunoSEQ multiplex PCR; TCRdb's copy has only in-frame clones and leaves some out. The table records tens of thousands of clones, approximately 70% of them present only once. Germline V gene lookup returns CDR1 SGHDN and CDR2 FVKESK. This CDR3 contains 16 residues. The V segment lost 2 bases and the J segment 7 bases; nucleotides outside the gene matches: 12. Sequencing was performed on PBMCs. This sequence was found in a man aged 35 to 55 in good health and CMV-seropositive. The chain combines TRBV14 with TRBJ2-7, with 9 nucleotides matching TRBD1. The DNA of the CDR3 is TGTGCCAGCAGCCAACCGGGACAGGGAGAGGCTCGGGAGCAGTACTTC. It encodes CASSQPGQGEAREQYF.